This T cell receptor beta chain came from a study of regulatory T cells in long-lasting Graves disease. Findings and caveats of the study: Study of thyroid tissue was not done, with only peripheral blood studied.

The time point was: persistent/refractory GD, antithyroid drugs over 5 years with positive TRAb. RNA extracted from PBMCs served as the sequencing template. A volume of roughly 8.4 milliliters of peripheral blood was collected in EDTA tubes. Germline values: CDR1 SGHTA, CDR2 FQGNSA. The CDR3 is 15 residues long. Trimming took 0 bases from V and 4 from J; bases not matched to a gene: 6. The table lists this clonotype with many counts. The antigen is undetermined. iRepertoire HTBI primers and Arm-PCR of CDR3 regions built TCR beta libraries. TCRdb passed the multiplex PCR reads through MiXCR, listing each CDR3 protein once. This repertoire shows about 290,000 distinct CDR3 sequences, approximately 20% found once; its top ten account for around 50%.

J is TRBJ2-7 and V is TRBV7-2; the match to TRBD1 covers 7 bases. The clonotype was recovered from a female donor with Graves disease. Sequenced here: peripheral blood mononuclear cells (PBMCs), sampled when the disease was refractory, from a patient treated with antithyroid drugs. CDR3 loop: CASSLALGQRYEQYF. In DNA, the CDR3 is TGTGCCAGCAGCTTAGCTCTGGGACAGCGTTACGAGCAGTACTTC.